The clone carrying this T cell receptor beta chain was observed a handful of times. The antigen is unknown. This specimen comes from a study of STAT5B mutations in CD4+ large granular lymphocyte leukemia. Findings and limits, study-wide: Patient CD4-sorted repertoires stayed more clonal than healthy ones after leukemic-clone removal. Roughly 27% of private leukemic clonotypes occurred rarely in other patients' non-leukemic repertoires.

Per the authors' pipeline: Productive clonotypes were detectable down to 2.59 x 10-5 frequency. Assay used: immunoSEQ multiplex PCR; TCRdb lists only in-frame clones, some missing. V and J calls and clone size come straight from that table; D and trimming were deduced from the DNA. Seen here are approximately 34,000 clones, 55% to 80% observed once, and the top ten hold 1.5% to 2.5%. Sequencing was performed on CD4+ T cells from blood buffy coats. This TCR was sampled from a human donor in good health.

CDR3 sequence: CASGRGTEAFF. The CDR3 coding sequence is TGTGCCTCGGGACGGGGCACTGAAGCTTTCTTT. V is TRBV18 and J is TRBJ1-1; D possibly corresponds to TRBD1 (5 bases). Germline V gives CDR1 KGHSH, CDR2 LQKENI. Trimming stripped 11 bases from V and 4 bases from J, with 11 bases between. This CDR3 region has 11 residues.